These T cell receptor beta chains were read from a single sample in a study of T cells in Graves' hyperthyroidism and ophthalmopathy. MiXCR, run by TCRdb on the multiplex PCR reads, gives a single entry per CDR3 protein. The table records approximately 210,000 distinct CDR3 sequences, approximately 17% of them present only once. The source material was blood. The source of these receptors is a man aged 45 to 65 with Graves' hyperthyroidism. The CDR3 runs from the conserved cysteine through the conserved F or W. The D gene is left open where the match is weak. A row's size may be missing; if present it is once, few, many or a size class.

TRBV11-2 | . | few | CASSSTDNQPQHF
TRBV7-6 | . | many | CASSLGRESTDTQYF
TRBV6-1 | . | many | CASGQPQHF
TRBV20-1 | TRBD1 | many | CSANRQGRSYEQYF
TRBV2 | TRBD2 | many | CASSGGLAGGSSTDTQYF
TRBV11-2 | . | many | CASSGGAIHGYTF
TRBV29-1 | . | few | CSVDRHLYGYTF
TRBV20-1 | . | many | CSARDAYEQYF
TRBV6-2/TRBV6-3 | TRBD2 | few | CASSPWASGNEQYF
TRBV28 | TRBD2 | many | CASSSPRLAGNPTQYF
TRBV28 | TRBD1 | few | CASSWAGGYEQYF
TRBV3-1 | . | few | CASSHPGSLGGEQFF
TRBV5-4 | . | few | CASSLVTSGNEQFF
TRBV30 | . | few | CAWSVQGAYEQYF
TRBV2 | TRBD1 | many | CASRDRTGAGEAFF
TRBV7-9 | . | few | CATLSTGYYGYTF
TRBV11-3 | TRBD1 | many | CASSGGIDTQYF
TRBV15 | . | . | CATSRDLRYQETQYF
TRBV28 | TRBD2 | . | CASRREGLNEQYF
TRBV7-4 | . | many | CASSPQGGNEQFF
TRBV20-1 | TRBD1 | few | CSARPGQEGYTQYF
TRBV11-3 | . | few | CASRTRAGRVWTEAFF
TRBV4-1 | TRBD2 | few | CASSHGGGSPKGQYF
TRBV4-1 | TRBD1 | . | CASRRQGAYEKLFF
TRBV11-2 | . | many | CASSSLRAETQYF
TRBV30 | TRBD2 | few | CAFKNLAGRSSYNEQFF
TRBV6-5 | . | few | CASSYSEAGLGNIQYF
TRBV29-1 | TRBD2 | . | CSVEERLVRLAGVADTQYF
TRBV6-5 | . | . | CASSNGGAFNVLDQPQHF
TRBV6-1 | TRBD2 | many | CASRSTQSGRSYEQYF
TRBV5-5 | TRBD2 | . | CASSIGLAGVYEQYF
TRBV3-1 | TRBD1 | . | CASSPTPGTASYEQYF
TRBV30 | . | . | CAWSVRQAVISYEQYF
TRBV6-1 | TRBD2 | many | CASTSREDYEQYF
TRBV2 | . | few | CASSVESSGANVLTF
TRBV5-5 | TRBD1 | many | CASSLTIPGQGGKNEQFF
TRBV4-3 | TRBD2 | . | CASSQDPSGTPELFF
TRBV5-1 | TRBD1 | few | CASSLQGAPYEQYF
TRBV2 | . | many | CASSWGVNEQFF
TRBV20-1 | . | many | CSAVPGAGAHTEAFF
TRBV6-1 | TRBD2 | many | CASNSPGLAFDEQYF
TRBV11-2 | TRBD2 | many | CASSWTSGSTDTQYF